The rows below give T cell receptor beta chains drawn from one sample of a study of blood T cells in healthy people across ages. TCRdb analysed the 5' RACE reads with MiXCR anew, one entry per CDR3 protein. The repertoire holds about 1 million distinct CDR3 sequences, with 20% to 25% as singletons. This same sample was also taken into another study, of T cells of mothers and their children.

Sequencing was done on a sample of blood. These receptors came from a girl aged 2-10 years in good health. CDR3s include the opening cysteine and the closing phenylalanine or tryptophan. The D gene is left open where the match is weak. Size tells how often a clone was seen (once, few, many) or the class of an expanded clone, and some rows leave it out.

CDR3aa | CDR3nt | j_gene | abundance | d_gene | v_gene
CASSQVGQRNSPLHF | TGTGCCAGCAGCCAAGTGGGGCAGCGTAATTCACCCCTCCACTTT | TRBJ1-6 | NA | NA | TRBV3-1
CASSFPIGPWVSGELFF | TGTGCCAGCAGCTTCCCTATAGGCCCATGGGTTTCTGGGGAGCTGTTTTTT | TRBJ2-2 | NA | NA | TRBV7-8
CATSWDYEDRRDGYTF | TGTGCCACCAGCTGGGACTACGAGGACAGAAGGGATGGCTACACCTTC | TRBJ1-2 | NA | NA | TRBV15
CATSRDQGYPLNEQFF | TGTGCCACCAGCAGAGATCAGGGATACCCCCTCAATGAGCAGTTCTTC | TRBJ2-1 | once | NA | TRBV15
CASSVGPGPSSYEQYF | TGTGCCAGCAGCGTCGGGCCAGGACCAAGCTCCTACGAGCAGTACTTC | TRBJ2-7 | NA | NA | TRBV9
CSVEQFGQGAYEQYF | TGCAGCGTTGAACAGTTTGGACAGGGCGCCTACGAGCAGTACTTC | TRBJ2-7 | few | TRBD1 | TRBV29-1
CSVVGGLPYNEQFF | TGCAGCGTTGTTGGGGGCCTCCCCTACAATGAGCAGTTCTTC | TRBJ2-1 | NA | NA | TRBV29-1
CASSTSPRSEQYF | TGCGCCAGCAGTACCAGCCCCCGTAGCGAGCAGTACTTC | TRBJ2-7 | few | NA | TRBV4-1
CATSDPGGDEQFF | TGTGCCACCAGTGACCCCGGTGGGGATGAGCAGTTCTTC | TRBJ2-1 | NA | NA | TRBV24-1
CASSPGVGYEQYF | TGTGCCAGCAGCCCAGGGGTAGGTTACGAGCAGTACTTC | TRBJ2-7 | few | NA | TRBV7-3
CASSYGGQGVGETQYF | TGTGCCAGCAGTTACGGGGGACAGGGTGTGGGCGAGACCCAGTACTTT | TRBJ2-3 | NA | TRBD1 | TRBV6-5
CASSLTLQGISTGELFF | TGTGCCAGCAGCCTGACCCTCCAGGGGATAAGCACCGGGGAGCTGTTTTTT | TRBJ2-2 | NA | NA | TRBV4-2
CASSPFNAPTNEKLFF | TGTGCCAGCAGTCCCTTTAACGCTCCAACTAATGAAAAACTGTTTTTT | TRBJ1-4 | NA | NA | TRBV11-2
CASGHVTGELFF | TGTGCCAGCGGACACGTCACCGGGGAGCTGTTTTTT | TRBJ2-2 | NA | NA | TRBV27
CSARTTGAGANVLTF | TGCAGTGCTAGGACGACAGGGGCGGGGGCCAACGTCCTGACTTTC | TRBJ2-6 | NA | TRBD1 | TRBV20-1
CASSLTGTRLRGYTF | TGTGCCAGCAGCTTAACTGGGACACGGCTCCGGGGCTACACCTTC | TRBJ1-2 | NA | NA | TRBV7-2
CASEGSDYNEQFF | TGTGCCAGCGAGGGTAGCGACTACAATGAGCAGTTCTTC | TRBJ2-1 | few | NA | TRBV25-1
CSAILAGAYEQYF | TGCAGTGCTATTCTAGCGGGCGCCTACGAGCAGTACTTC | TRBJ2-7 | NA | TRBD2 | TRBV20-1
CASSYVEGEQFF | TGTGCCAGCAGTTATGTCGAAGGTGAGCAGTTCTTC | TRBJ2-1 | few | NA | TRBV6-6
CASSQDRRDGYTF | TGTGCCAGCAGCCAAGACAGGCGTGATGGCTACACCTTC | TRBJ1-2 | once | NA | TRBV4-2
CAISGGVEFQPQHF | TGTGCCATCAGTGGGGGAGTGGAGTTCCAGCCCCAGCATTTT | TRBJ1-5 | few | NA | TRBV10-3
CASSLGQTGHSNTGELFF | TGTGCCAGCAGCTTGGGTCAGACCGGTCACTCGAACACCGGGGAGCTGTTTTTT | TRBJ2-2 | NA | NA | TRBV7-9
CSARDRLQGLTYEQYF | TGCAGTGCTAGAGATCGATTGCAGGGGCTAACCTACGAGCAGTACTTC | TRBJ2-7 | many | NA | TRBV20-1
CASSTSREEQFF | TGTGCCAGCAGTACTTCTAGGGAGGAGCAGTTCTTC | TRBJ2-1 | few | NA | TRBV6-5
CSVVVMRRPTQETQYF | TGCAGCGTTGTAGTGATGAGGAGGCCGACCCAAGAGACCCAGTACTTC | TRBJ2-5 | NA | NA | TRBV29-1
CAIARDNNQPQHF | TGTGCCATCGCTAGGGACAACAATCAGCCCCAGCATTTT | TRBJ1-5 | NA | NA | TRBV10-3
CASSFGFEQYF | TGTGCCAGCAGCTTCGGCTTTGAGCAGTACTTC | TRBJ2-7 | NA | NA | TRBV5-6
CAISESGAQEQYF | TGTGCCATCAGTGAGTCGGGGGCGCAGGAGCAGTACTTC | TRBJ2-7 | few | NA | TRBV10-3
CASSYDPSGVYEQYF | TGTGCCAGCAGTTACGACCCCTCGGGAGTGTACGAGCAGTACTTC | TRBJ2-7 | NA | NA | TRBV6-5
CASSFEQGLEEKLFF | TGTGCCAGCAGCTTCGAACAGGGGCTTGAGGAAAAACTGTTTTTT | TRBJ1-4 | NA | TRBD1 | TRBV7-9
CSARDVRNTEAFF | TGCAGTGCTAGAGATGTGAGGAACACTGAAGCTTTCTTT | TRBJ1-1 | NA | NA | TRBV20-1
CAGSGIRGQETQYF | TGTGCCGGCAGTGGGATTAGGGGACAAGAGACCCAGTACTTC | TRBJ2-5 | NA | NA | TRBV6-1
CASSDPGQTNQPQHF | TGTGCCAGCAGCGATCCGGGACAGACCAATCAGCCCCAGCATTTT | TRBJ1-5 | NA | TRBD1 | TRBV7-8
CASSVAAAPGQGSNTQYF | TGTGCCAGCAGCGTAGCGGCCGCTCCGGGACAGGGGAGCAATACGCAGTATTTT | TRBJ2-3 | NA | TRBD1 | TRBV9
CASSLSKWGFNQPQHF | TGCGCCAGCAGCCTGTCTAAGTGGGGGTTCAATCAGCCCCAGCATTTT | TRBJ1-5 | NA | NA | TRBV4-3
CAIRGGSQGGEQFF | TGTGCCATCAGGGGGGGCTCCCAAGGAGGGGAGCAGTTCTTC | TRBJ2-1 | NA | NA | TRBV10-3
CASGGWLYNEQFF | TGTGCCAGCGGCGGGTGGCTTTACAATGAGCAGTTCTTC | TRBJ2-1 | NA | NA | TRBV11-3
CASSTRRGDGEAQYF | TGTGCCAGCAGTACGAGGCGGGGGGACGGTGAGGCCCAGTACTTC | TRBJ2-5 | NA | TRBD2 | TRBV6-2/TRBV6-3
CASSQEVADTQYF | TGTGCCAGCAGCCAAGAGGTGGCAGATACGCAGTATTTT | TRBJ2-3 | NA | NA | TRBV4-2
CASSPGTTTQETQYF | TGTGCCAGCAGCCCTGGGACCACTACACAAGAGACCCAGTACTTC | TRBJ2-5 | NA | NA | TRBV7-3
CASSPSAGYEQYF | TGTGCCAGCAGCCCCTCTGCAGGTTACGAGCAGTACTTC | TRBJ2-7 | NA | NA | TRBV3-1
CASSLVRRSQETQYF | TGTGCCAGCAGTTTAGTAAGAAGATCACAAGAGACCCAGTACTTC | TRBJ2-5 | NA | NA | TRBV12-3/TRBV12-4
CASSSFQGETQYF | TGTGCCAGCAGTTCCTTTCAGGGAGAGACCCAGTACTTC | TRBJ2-5 | few | NA | TRBV12-3/TRBV12-4
CASSLWVGAVNTEAFF | TGTGCCAGCAGTTTATGGGTGGGGGCGGTGAACACTGAAGCTTTCTTT | TRBJ1-1 | few | NA | TRBV27
CASSPTGDRTSGVTGWETQYF | TGTGCCAGCAGCCCTACAGGGGATAGGACTAGCGGGGTTACGGGGTGGGAGACCCAGTACTTC | TRBJ2-5 | few | TRBD2 | TRBV12-3/TRBV12-4
CASSQLSKGGELFF | TGCGCCAGCAGCCAATTGTCCAAGGGCGGGGAGCTGTTTTTT | TRBJ2-2 | few | NA | TRBV4-3
CSVGPGSYNEQFF | TGCAGCGTTGGCCCCGGGAGCTACAATGAGCAGTTCTTC | TRBJ2-1 | few | NA | TRBV29-1
CSVVAGIPPREQYF | TGCAGCGTAGTAGCAGGAATTCCCCCGAGGGAGCAGTACTTC | TRBJ2-7 | few | NA | TRBV29-1